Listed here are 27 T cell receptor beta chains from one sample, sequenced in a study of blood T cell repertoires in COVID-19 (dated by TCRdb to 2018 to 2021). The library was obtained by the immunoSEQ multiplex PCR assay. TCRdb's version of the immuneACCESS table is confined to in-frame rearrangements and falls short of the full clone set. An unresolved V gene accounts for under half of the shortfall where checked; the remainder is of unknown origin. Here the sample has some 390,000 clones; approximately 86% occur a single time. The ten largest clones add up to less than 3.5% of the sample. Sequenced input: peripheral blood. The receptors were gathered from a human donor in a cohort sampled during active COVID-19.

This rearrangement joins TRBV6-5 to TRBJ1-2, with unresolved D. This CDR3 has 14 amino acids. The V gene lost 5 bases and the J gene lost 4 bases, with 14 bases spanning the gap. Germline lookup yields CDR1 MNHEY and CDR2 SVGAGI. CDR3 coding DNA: TGTGCCAGCAGTCCCCTAGCACCTTCCTATGGCTACACCTTC. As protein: CASSPLAPSYGYTF.

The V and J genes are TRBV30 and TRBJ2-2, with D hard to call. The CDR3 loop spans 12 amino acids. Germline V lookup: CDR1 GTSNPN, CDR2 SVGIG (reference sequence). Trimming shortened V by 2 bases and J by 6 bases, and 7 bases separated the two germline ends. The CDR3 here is CAWSPVAGELFF. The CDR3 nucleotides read TGTGCCTGGAGTCCGGTTGCCGGGGAGCTGTTTTTT. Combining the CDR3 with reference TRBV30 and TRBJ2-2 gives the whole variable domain SQTIHQWPATLVQPVGSPLSLECTVEGTSNPNLYWYRQAAGRGLQLLFYSVGIGQISSEVPQNLSASRPQDRQFILSSKKLLLSDSGFYLCAWSPVAGELFFGEGSRLTVL.

CDR3 region: CASSHIKDSQSSYNEQFF. CDR3 nucleotides: TGTGCCAGCAGCCATATCAAGGACAGCCAGAGCTCCTACAATGAGCAGTTCTTC. This rearrangement joins TRBV14 to TRBJ2-1; TRBD1 is a possible D gene (6 bases). V lost 3 bases, J lost 0 bases, and 18 bases lay in between. CDR3 length: 18 amino acids. Germline loops: CDR1 SGHDN, CDR2 FVKESK.

CDR3 sequence: CASSQGLAGKTGELFF. CDR3 coding DNA: TGTGCCAGCAGCCAAGGCCTAGCGGGGAAGACCGGGGAGCTGTTTTTT. The genes are TRBV3-1 (or the pseudogene TRBV3-2) and TRBJ2-2, with 9 bases aligning to TRBD2. Germline V gives CDR1 LGHDT, CDR2 YNNKEL (reference sequence). V lost 1 base, J lost 5 bases, and 5 bases stayed unmatched. CDR3 size: 16 residues.

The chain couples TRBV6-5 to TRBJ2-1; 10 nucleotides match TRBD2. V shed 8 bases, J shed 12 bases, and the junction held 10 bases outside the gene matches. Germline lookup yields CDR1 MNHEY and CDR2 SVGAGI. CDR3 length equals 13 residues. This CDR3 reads CASGLAVTMGQFF. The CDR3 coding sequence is TGTGCCAGCGGACTAGCGGTAACAATGGGGCAGTTCTTC.

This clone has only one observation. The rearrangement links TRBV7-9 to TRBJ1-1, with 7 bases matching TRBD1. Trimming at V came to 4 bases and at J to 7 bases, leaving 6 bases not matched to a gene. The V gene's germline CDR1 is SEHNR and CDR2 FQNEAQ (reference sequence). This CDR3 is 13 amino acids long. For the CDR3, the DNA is TGTGCCAGCAGCTCCCAGGGGGACTTTGAAGCTTTCTTT. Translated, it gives CASSSQGDFEAFF. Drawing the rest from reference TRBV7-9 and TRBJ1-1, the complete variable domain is DTGVSQNPRHKITKRGQNVTFRCDPISEHNRLYWYRQTLGQGPEFLTYFQNEAQLEKSRLLSDRFSAERPKGSFSTLEIQRTEQGDSAMYLCASSSQGDFEAFFGQGTRLTVV.

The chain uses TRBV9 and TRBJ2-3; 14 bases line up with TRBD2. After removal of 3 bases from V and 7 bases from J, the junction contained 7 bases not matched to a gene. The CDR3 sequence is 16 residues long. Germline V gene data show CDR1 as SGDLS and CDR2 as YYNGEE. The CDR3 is CASSGGTSGGGYTQYF. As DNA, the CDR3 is TGTGCCAGCAGCGGCGGGACTAGCGGGGGAGGGTATACGCAGTATTTT.

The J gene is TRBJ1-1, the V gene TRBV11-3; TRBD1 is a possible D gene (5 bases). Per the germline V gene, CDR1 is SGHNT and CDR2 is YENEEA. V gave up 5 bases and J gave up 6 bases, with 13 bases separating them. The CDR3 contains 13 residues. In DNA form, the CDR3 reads TGTGCCAGCAGCCGAGTAAGGGGCGCTGAAGCTTTCTTT. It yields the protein CASSRVRGAEAFF.

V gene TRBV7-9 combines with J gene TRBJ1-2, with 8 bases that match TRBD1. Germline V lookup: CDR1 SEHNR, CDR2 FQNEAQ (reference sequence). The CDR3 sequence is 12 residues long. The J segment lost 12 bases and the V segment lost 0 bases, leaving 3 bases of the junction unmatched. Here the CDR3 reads CASSLAQGAHTF. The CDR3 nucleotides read TGTGCCAGCAGCTTAGCGCAGGGGGCCCACACCTTC.

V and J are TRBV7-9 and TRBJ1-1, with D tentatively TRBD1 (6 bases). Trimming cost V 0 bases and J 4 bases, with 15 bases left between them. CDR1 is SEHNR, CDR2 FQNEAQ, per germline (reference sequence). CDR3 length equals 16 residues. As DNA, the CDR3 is TGTGCCAGCAGCTTAGCTTCTTTTGGGACAAGCACTGAAGCTTTCTTT. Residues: CASSLASFGTSTEAFF.

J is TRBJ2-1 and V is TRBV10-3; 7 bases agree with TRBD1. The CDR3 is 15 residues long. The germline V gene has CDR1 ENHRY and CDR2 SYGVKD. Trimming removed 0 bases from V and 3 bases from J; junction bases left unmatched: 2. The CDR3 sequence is CAISESAGGYNEQFF. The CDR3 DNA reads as TGTGCCATCAGTGAGTCGGCAGGGGGCTACAATGAGCAGTTCTTC.

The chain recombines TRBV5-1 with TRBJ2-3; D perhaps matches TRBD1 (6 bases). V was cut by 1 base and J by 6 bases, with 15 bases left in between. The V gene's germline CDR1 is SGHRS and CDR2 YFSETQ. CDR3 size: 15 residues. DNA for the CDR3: TGCGCCAGCAGCTTGCAGGGGACCGCCGGGGATACGCAGTATTTT. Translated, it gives CASSLQGTAGDTQYF.

This chain's CDR3 is CASSQGRQGAWDKNIQYF. DNA for the CDR3: TGCGCCAGCAGCCAAGGACGACAGGGGGCTTGGGACAAAAACATTCAGTACTTC. The rearrangement uses TRBV4-1 and TRBJ2-4; TRBD1 matches 10 bases. With V trimmed by 1 base and J by 3 bases, 9 bases remained unmatched. The germline CDR1 and CDR2 sequences are MGHRA and YSYEKL. CDR3 length: 18 amino acids.

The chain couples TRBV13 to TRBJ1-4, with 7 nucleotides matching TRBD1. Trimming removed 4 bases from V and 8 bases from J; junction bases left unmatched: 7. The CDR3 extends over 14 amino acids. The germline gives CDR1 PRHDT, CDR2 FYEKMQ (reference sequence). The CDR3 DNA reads TGTGCCAGCAGCTCAGACAGGGTTGGAGAAAAACTGTTTTTT. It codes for CASSSDRVGEKLFF.

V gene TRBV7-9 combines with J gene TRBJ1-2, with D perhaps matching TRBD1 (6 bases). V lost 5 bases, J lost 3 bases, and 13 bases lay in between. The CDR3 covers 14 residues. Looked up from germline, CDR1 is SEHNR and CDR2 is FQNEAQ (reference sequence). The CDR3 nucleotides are TGTGCCAGCAGCCTACAGGGAATTCACTATGGCTACACCTTC. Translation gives CASSLQGIHYGYTF.

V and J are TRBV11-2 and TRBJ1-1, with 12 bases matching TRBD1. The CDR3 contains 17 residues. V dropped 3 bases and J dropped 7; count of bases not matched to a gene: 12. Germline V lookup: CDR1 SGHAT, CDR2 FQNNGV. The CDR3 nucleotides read TGTGCCAGCAGCTTCAGGCGGGGACAGGGGGCGCGGAGTGAAGCTTTCTTT. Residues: CASSFRRGQGARSEAFF.

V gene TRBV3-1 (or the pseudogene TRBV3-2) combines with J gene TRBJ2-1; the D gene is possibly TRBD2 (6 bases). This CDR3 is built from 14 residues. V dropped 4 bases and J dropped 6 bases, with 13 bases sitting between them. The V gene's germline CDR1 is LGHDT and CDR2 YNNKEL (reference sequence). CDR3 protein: CASSPRLGGNEQFF. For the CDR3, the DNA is TGTGCCAGCAGCCCACGACTAGGTGGCAATGAGCAGTTCTTC.

In DNA, the CDR3 is TGTGCCAGCAGCTTAAATGGGTACAGGGGGCCCTACAATGAGCAGTTCTTC. Encoded protein: CASSLNGYRGPYNEQFF. The V and J genes are TRBV7-9 and TRBJ2-1, with 9 bases lining up with TRBD1. This CDR3 spans 17 amino acids. CDR1 and CDR2 from the germline V gene are SEHNR and FQNEAQ (reference sequence). Germline trimming cut 2 bases from V and 2 bases from J; bases unmatched to any gene: 7.

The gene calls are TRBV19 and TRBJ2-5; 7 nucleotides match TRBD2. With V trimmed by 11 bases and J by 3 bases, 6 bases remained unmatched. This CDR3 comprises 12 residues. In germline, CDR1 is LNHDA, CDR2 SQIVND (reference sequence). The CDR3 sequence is CASRGGKETQYF. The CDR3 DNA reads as TGTGCCTCAAGGGGAGGGAAAGAGACCCAGTACTTC.

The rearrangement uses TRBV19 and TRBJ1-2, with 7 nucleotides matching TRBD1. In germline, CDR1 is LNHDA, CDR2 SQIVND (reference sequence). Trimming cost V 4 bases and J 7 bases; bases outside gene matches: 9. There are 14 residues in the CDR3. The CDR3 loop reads CASSTRDRVTGYTF. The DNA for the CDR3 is TGTGCCAGTAGTACCCGGGACAGAGTTACTGGCTACACCTTC.

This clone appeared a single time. CDR3 sequence reads: CASQDGRAGPGETQYF. CDR3 coding DNA: TGTGCCAGCCAAGATGGGAGGGCAGGGCCAGGGGAGACCCAGTACTTC. The rearrangement joins TRBV7-9 to TRBJ2-5; 7 nucleotides line up with TRBD2. J gave up 5 bases and V 8 bases, and 17 bases lay outside the gene matches. The CDR3 runs to 16 residues. CDR1 is SEHNR and CDR2 is FQNEAQ in the germline V gene (reference sequence).

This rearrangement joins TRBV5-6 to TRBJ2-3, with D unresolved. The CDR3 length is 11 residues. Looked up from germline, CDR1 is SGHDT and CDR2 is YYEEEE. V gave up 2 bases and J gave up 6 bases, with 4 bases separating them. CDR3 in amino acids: CASSFGDTQYF. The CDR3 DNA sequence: TGTGCCAGCAGCTTCGGGGATACGCAGTATTTT. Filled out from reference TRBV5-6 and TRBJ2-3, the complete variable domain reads DAGVTQSPTHLIKTRGQQVTLRCSPKSGHDTVSWYQQALGQGPQFIFQYYEEEERQRGNFPDRFSGHQFPNYSSELNVNALLLGDSALYLCASSFGDTQYFGPGTRLTVL.

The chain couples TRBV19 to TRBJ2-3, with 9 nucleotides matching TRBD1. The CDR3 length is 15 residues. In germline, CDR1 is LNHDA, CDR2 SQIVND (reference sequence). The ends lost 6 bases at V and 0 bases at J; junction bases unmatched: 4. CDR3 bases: TGTGCCAGTAGGGGGACAGGGAGTAGCACAGATACGCAGTATTTT. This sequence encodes CASRGTGSSTDTQYF.

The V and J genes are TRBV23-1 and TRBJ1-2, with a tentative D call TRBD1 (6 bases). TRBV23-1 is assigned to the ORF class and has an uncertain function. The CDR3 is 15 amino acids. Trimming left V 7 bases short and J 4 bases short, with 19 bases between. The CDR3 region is CASIIPGVRIYGYTF. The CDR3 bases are TGCGCCAGCATTATTCCAGGGGTACGGATCTATGGCTACACCTTC.

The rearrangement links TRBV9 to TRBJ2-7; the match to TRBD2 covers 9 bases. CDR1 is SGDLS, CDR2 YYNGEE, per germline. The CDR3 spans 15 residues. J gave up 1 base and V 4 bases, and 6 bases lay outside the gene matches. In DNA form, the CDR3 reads TGTGCCAGCAGCCTTAGCGGGGGATCTTCCTACGAGCAGTACTTC. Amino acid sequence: CASSLSGGSSYEQYF.

CDR3 protein: CASSQLGEQFF. CDR3 nucleotide sequence: TGTGCCAGCAGCCAACTAGGTGAGCAGTTCTTC. The chain recombines TRBV3-1 (or the pseudogene TRBV3-2) with TRBJ2-1; D not certain. Trimming left V 2 bases short and J 9 bases short, with 5 bases between. This CDR3 comprises 11 residues. Per germline, CDR1 LGHDT and CDR2 YNNKEL (reference sequence).

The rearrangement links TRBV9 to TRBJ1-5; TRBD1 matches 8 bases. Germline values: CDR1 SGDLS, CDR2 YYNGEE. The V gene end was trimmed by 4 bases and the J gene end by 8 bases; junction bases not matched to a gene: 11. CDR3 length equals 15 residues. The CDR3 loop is CASSPSAGGTKPQHF. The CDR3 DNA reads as TGTGCCAGCAGCCCATCGGCAGGGGGCACGAAGCCCCAGCATTTT.